This entry describes one T cell receptor (beta chain). Its matching antigen is unknown. Blood sampling took place at baseline, cycle 4 day 1, and cycle 7 day 1. This sample was taken from a study of OX40 agonist ivuxolimab in advanced cancers. About the study: An anti-OX40 (CD134) antibody with agonistic activity, ivuxolimab, was administered to patients. Cancers in dose escalation were hepatocellular, melanoma, renal cell and head and neck. Study-wide findings and caveats: CD4+ and CD8+ blood T cells expanded clonally by week 6 at 0.1 to 3.0 mg/kg.

Germline CDR1 is MNHEY and CDR2 is SMNVEV (reference sequence). V shed 5 bases and J shed 9 bases, with 20 bases lying between them. The CDR3 has 15 amino acids. Only in-frame clones appear in the TCRdb table, and some are missing; sequencing was by immunoSEQ multiplex PCR. The table records approximately 58,000 clones, approximately 88% of them present only once. This sequence joins TRBV27 and TRBJ2-4; D possibly corresponds to TRBD2 (6 bases). The receptor was derived from an adult with an advanced solid tumor such as melanoma, head and neck, liver or kidney cancer. The starting material was CD4+ or CD8+ T cells sorted from blood, obtained in a trial of the OX40 agonist ivuxolimab. CDR3 residues: CASSTRGEPGAIQYF. CDR3 sequence (DNA): TGTGCCAGCAGTACGCGGGGAGAACCCGGGGCCATTCAGTACTTC.